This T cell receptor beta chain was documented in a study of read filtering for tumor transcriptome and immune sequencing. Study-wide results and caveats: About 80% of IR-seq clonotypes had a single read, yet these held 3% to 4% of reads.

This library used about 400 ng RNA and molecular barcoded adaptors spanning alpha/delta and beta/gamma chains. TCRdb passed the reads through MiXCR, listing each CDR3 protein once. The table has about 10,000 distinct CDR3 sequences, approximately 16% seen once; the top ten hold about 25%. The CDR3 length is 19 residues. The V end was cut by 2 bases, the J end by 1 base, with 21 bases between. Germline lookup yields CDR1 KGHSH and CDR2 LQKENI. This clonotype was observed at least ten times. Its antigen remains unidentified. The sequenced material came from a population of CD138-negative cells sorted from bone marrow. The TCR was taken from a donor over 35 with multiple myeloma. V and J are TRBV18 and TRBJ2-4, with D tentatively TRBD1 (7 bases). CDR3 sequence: CASSPAAGGPVQAKNIQYF. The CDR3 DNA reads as TGTGCCAGCTCACCAGCGGCAGGGGGGCCGGTTCAGGCCAAAAACATTCAGTACTTC.